This T cell receptor beta chain was recovered during a study of blood T cells in healthy people across ages (dated by TCRdb to the mid-2010s). Some background on the complete study: In model experiments, template switching captured roughly one uniquely barcoded TCR beta cDNA molecule for every two T cells. Using deep sequencing normalized with unique cDNA molecular identifiers, the study measured how TCR beta repertoire diversity changes with age. Donors were grouped into four age groups: young (average approximately 16 years), middle-aged (about 40), aged (62) and long-lived (approximately 75). To avoid experimental bias, donors of different ages were spread randomly across the sequencing lanes. For two donors (one aged 18 to 29 and one aged 80 or older), the study analyzed two additional independent replicas of 1 million unique cDNA reads from the same blood draw.

The CDR3 sequence holds 13 residues, the cysteine and phenylalanine included. The read is trimmed to its CDR3 DNA, 39 bases read in frame from base 1. Systemically healthy Caucasian individuals from Russia, roughly 40 in total and aged about 6 to 100 years, were included as donors. Each donor gave roughly 11 milliliters of peripheral blood, drawn into EDTA-treated Vacutainer tubes. Ficoll-Paque density-gradient centrifugation was used to isolate PBMCs, with at least 7 million per sample. Total RNA was extracted from PBMCs with Trizol reagent, with at least 5 micrograms obtained per sample. For every donor, an aliquot of PBMCs went through flow cytometry to measure the percentages of naive CD45RAhigh/CD27high T cells. In this sample, this clonotype turned up a few times. Its target antigen remains unknown. No base quality information exists; no much larger clone differs at one position. Library creation used 5' RACE. Sequencing was performed on an Illumina HiSeq 2500. A second roughly 6 to 12 cycle PCR used a sample-barcoded 5' primer and a J-beta primer mix. Each TCR beta cDNA molecule received a unique molecular identifier from a template-switch 5' adaptor carrying 12 random nucleotides. At least 3 million CDR3-containing paired-end reads were obtained from each sample. The Mint cDNA synthesis kit, primed by a TRBC-specific oligonucleotide, was used to synthesize first-strand cDNA from all RNA. Following uracil-DNA glycosylase treatment, a first 18-cycle PCR with universal primers M1SS and BC2_uni_R was performed on all cDNA. The study's own analysis went as follows. Each sample was normalized by randomly selecting 1 million high-quality reads, each carrying a distinct molecular identifier. Instead of being binned into consensus sequences, reads that shared molecular identifiers were thrown out. MiTCR, set to a Q25 quality threshold and the strictest error-elimination algorithm, was used for CDR3 identification, clonotype clustering and error correction. A nonparametric unseen species model using Euler transformation provided a lower-bound estimate of total TCR beta diversity. TCRdb's own reprocessing of the public reads used fastp at Q25 and MiXCR and kept productive beta chains. A single entry per CDR3 protein holds the most common genes and DNA from its merged rows. The V and J calls shown here were made by TCRdb, not taken from the authors' results. The sample table contains about 620,000 distinct CDR3 sequences; only one count was recorded for under 25% of them. The ten largest clones represent about 3.6% of the sample.

Overall results and qualifications from the work: Observed TCR beta diversity per million T cells fell roughly linearly with age, and a significant reduction was already apparent by age around 40. Estimates of total diversity based on one million sequenced T cells were regarded as lower bounds and as underestimates. There was a strong correlation between observed TCR beta diversity and the percentage of naive T cells measured by flow cytometry. Compared with the aged group, the long-lived group had more naive CD4+ T cells, fewer expanded clones and increased TCR diversity, a pattern suggesting age selection. The CMV infection status of donors was not known, potentially confounding age-related changes in expanded clonotypes. Bulk unsorted PBMC profiling prevented conclusive comparison of naive and antigen-experienced compartments.

The sequence links TRBV12-3 or TRBV12-4 to TRBJ2-5; matching of 6 bases hints at TRBD1 as the D gene. The J call may be mistaken, given a closer DNA end match to TRBJ2-1. The receptor's source is a man in his 70s in good health. Sequenced: blood. The CDR3 is CASSLRQGSEQFF. The nucleotide sequence is given as TGTGCCAGCAGTTTGAGGCAGGGGTCTGAGCAGTTCTTC.